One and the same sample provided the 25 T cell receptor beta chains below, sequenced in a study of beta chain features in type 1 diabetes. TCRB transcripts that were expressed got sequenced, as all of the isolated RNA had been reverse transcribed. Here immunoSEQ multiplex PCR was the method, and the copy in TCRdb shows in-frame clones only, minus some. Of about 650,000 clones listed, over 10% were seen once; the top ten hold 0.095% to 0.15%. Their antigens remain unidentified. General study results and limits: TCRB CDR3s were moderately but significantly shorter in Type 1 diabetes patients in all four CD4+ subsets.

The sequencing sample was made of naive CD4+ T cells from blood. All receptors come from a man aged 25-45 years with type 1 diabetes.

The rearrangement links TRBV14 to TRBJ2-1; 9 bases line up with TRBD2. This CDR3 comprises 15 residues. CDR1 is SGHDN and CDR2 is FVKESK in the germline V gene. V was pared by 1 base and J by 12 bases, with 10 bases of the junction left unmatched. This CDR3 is CASSQAGLAGTLQFF. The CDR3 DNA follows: TGTGCCAGCAGCCAAGCGGGTCTAGCGGGGACATTGCAGTTCTTC.

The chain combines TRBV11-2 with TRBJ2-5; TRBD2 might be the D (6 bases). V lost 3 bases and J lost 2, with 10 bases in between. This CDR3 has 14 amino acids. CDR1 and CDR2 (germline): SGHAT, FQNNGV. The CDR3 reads CASSFGTLQETQYF. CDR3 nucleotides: TGTGCCAGCAGCTTCGGGACTCTGCAAGAGACCCAGTACTTC.

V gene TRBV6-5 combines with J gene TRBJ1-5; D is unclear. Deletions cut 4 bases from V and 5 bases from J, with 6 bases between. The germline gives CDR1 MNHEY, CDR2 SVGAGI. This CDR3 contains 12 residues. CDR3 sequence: CASSSTDQPQHF. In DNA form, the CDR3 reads TGTGCCAGCAGTTCCACCGATCAGCCCCAGCATTTT.

CDR3 region: CASSQPNQGTPYNEQFF. In DNA, the CDR3 is TGCGCCAGCAGCCAACCAAATCAAGGGACACCGTACAATGAGCAGTTCTTC. This chain connects TRBV4-3 to TRBJ2-1; a possible D gene is TRBD1 (6 bases). CDR3 length: 17 residues. With 2 bases removed from V and 4 bases from J, the gap between germline ends came to 18 bases. CDR1 and CDR2 from the germline V gene are LGHNA and YSLEER.

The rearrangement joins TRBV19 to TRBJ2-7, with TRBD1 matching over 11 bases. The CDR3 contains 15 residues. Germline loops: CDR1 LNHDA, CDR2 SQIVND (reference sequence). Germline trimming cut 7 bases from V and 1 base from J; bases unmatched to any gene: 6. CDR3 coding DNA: TGTGCCAGTAAAAAGGGACAGGGGGTATCCTACGAGCAGTACTTC. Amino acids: CASKKGQGVSYEQYF.

CDR3 sequence: CASSSEGVYGYTF. The CDR3 DNA reads as TGTGCCAGCAGTTCGGAAGGGGTCTATGGCTACACCTTC. V and J are TRBV2 and TRBJ1-2, with TRBD1 as a possible D gene (5 bases). Deletions cut 5 bases from V and 4 bases from J, with 11 bases between. The germline V gene has CDR1 SNHLY and CDR2 FYNNEI. This CDR3 has 13 amino acids. Looking up the rest from reference TRBV2 and TRBJ1-2 gives the full variable domain: EPEVTQTPSHQVTQMGQEVILRCVPISNHLYFYWYRQILGQKVEFLVSFYNNEISEKSEIFDDQFSVERPDGSNFTLKIRSTKLEDSAMYFCASSSEGVYGYTFGSGTRLTVV.

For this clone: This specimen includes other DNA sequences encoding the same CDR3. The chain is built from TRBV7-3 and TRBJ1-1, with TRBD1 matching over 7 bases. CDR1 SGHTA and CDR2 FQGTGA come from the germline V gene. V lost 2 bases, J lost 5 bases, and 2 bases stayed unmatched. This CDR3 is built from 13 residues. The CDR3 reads CASSLDRDTEAFF. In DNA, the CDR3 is TGTGCCAGCAGCTTAGACAGGGATACTGAAGCTTTCTTT.

CDR3 in amino acids: CASSFSVAGTDNSPLHF. The CDR3 coding sequence is TGTGCCAGCAGCTTTTCGGTGGCCGGGACAGATAATTCACCCCTCCACTTT. The chain employs TRBV11-1 and TRBJ1-6; 7 bases line up with TRBD1. V shed 3 bases, J shed 5 bases, and the junction held 10 bases outside the gene matches. There are 17 residues in the CDR3. From germline, CDR1 is SGHAT and CDR2 FQDESV (reference sequence).

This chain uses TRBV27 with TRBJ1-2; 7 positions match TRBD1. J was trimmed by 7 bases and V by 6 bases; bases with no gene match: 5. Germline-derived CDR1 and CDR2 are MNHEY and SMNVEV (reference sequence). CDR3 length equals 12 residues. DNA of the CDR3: TGTGCCAGCAGGCCGACAGGGTCTGGCTACACCTTC. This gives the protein CASRPTGSGYTF.

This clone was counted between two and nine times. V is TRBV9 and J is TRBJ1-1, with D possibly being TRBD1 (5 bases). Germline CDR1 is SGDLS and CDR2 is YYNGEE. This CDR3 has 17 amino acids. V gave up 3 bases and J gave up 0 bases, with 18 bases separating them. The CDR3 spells CASSAPRGGDMNTEAFF. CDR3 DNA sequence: TGTGCCAGCAGCGCCCCCCGGGGCGGGGATATGAACACTGAAGCTTTCTTT.

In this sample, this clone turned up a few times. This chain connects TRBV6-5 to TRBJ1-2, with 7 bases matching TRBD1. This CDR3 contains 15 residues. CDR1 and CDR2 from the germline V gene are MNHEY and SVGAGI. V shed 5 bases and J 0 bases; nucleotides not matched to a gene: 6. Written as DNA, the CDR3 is TGTGCCAGCAGTCCACGACAGGGATCTAACTATGGCTACACCTTC. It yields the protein CASSPRQGSNYGYTF.

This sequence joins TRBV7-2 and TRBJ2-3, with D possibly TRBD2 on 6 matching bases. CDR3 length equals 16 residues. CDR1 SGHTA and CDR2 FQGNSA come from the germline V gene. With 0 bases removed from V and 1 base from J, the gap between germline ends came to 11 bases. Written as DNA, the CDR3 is TGTGCCAGCAGCTTAGCGGAGGGGCGGGGCACAGATACGCAGTATTTT. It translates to CASSLAEGRGTDTQYF.

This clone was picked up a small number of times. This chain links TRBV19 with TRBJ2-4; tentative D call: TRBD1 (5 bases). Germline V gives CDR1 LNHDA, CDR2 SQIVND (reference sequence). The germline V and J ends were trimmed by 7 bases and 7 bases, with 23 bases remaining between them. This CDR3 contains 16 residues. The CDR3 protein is CASMVRTPDLRNIQYF. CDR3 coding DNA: TGTGCCAGTATGGTAAGGACACCCGATCTTAGGAACATTCAGTACTTC.

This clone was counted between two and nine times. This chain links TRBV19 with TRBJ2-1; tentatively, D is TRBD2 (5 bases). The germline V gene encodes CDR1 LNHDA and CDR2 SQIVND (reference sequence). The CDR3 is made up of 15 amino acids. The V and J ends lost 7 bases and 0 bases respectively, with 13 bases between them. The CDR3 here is CASIEDSSSYNEQFF. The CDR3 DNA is TGTGCCAGTATAGAGGACTCGAGCTCCTACAATGAGCAGTTCTTC.

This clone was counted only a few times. The CDR3, as DNA: TGTGCCACCAGCAGAAGAATTACAGGGGGCACCGGGGAGCTGTTTTTT. Translated, it gives CATSRRITGGTGELFF. The chain carries TRBV15 and TRBJ2-2; 8 bases align to TRBD1. This CDR3 comprises 16 residues. CDR1 LNHNV and CDR2 YYDKDF come from the germline V gene (reference sequence). Trimming at V came to 2 bases and at J to 4 bases, leaving 6 bases not matched to a gene.

The CDR3 region has the DNA TGTGCCAGCAGCATCAGCGTCCACAAATACTTC. This sequence encodes CASSISVHKYF. This sequence joins TRBV7-6 and TRBJ2-5; D uncertain. Trimming removed 5 bases from V and 14 bases from J, with 15 bases in between. This CDR3 comprises 11 residues. CDR1 SGHVS and CDR2 FNYEAQ come from the germline V gene.

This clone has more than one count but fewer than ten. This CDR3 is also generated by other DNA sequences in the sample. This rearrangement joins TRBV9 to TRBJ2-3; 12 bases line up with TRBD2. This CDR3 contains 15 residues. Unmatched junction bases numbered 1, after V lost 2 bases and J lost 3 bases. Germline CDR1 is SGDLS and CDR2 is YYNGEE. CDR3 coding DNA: TGTGCCAGCAGCGTCGGACTAGCGGGGACAGATACGCAGTATTTT. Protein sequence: CASSVGLAGTDTQYF.

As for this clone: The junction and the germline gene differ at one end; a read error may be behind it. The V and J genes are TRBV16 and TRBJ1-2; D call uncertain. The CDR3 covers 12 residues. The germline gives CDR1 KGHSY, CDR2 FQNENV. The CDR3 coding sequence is TGTGCCAGCAGCCAATCGATAAGTCCAGGATCCTTC. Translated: CASSQSISPGSF.

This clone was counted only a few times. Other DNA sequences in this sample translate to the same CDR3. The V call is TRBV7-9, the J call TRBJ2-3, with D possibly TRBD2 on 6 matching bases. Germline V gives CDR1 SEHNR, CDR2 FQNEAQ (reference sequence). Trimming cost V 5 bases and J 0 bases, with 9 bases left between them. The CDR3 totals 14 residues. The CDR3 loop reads CASSPGLSTDTQYF. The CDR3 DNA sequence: TGTGCCAGCAGCCCCGGACTAAGCACAGATACGCAGTATTTT.

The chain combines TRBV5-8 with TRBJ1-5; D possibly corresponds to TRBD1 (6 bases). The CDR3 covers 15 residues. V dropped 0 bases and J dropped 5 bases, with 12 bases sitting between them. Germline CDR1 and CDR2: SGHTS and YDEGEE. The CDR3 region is CASSLGTVRDQPQHF. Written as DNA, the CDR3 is TGTGCCAGCAGCTTGGGGACAGTTAGGGATCAGCCCCAGCATTTT.

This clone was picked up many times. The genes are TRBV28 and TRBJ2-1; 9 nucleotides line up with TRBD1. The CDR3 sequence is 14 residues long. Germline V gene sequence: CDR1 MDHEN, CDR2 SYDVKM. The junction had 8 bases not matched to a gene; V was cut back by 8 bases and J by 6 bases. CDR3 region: CASLSGQGFNEQFF. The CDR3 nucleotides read TGTGCCAGCCTTAGCGGACAGGGGTTCAATGAGCAGTTCTTC.

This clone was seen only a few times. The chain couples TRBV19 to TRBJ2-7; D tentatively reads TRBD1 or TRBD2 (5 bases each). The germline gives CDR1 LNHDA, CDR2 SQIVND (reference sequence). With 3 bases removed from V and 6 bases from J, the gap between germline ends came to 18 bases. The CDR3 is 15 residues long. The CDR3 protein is CASSIRGPSSSEQYF. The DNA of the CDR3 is TGTGCCAGTAGTATCCGGGGCCCTTCGTCATCCGAGCAGTACTTC.

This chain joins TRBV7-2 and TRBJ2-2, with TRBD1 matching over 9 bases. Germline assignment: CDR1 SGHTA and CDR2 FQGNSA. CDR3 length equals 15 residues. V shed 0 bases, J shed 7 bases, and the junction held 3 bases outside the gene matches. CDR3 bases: TGTGCCAGCAGCTTAGCAGGGACAGGGATCGGGGAGCTGTTTTTT. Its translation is CASSLAGTGIGELFF.

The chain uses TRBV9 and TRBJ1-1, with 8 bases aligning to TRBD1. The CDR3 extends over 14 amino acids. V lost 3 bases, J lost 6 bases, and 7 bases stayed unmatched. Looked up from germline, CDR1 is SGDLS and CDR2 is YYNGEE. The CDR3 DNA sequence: TGTGCCAGCAGCGCGCAGACAGGGGAGGCTGAAGCTTTCTTT. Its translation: CASSAQTGEAEAFF.

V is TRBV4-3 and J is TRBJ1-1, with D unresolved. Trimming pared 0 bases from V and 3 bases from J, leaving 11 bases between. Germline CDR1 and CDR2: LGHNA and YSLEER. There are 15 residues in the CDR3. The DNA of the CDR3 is TGCGCCAGCAGCCAAGAGACCCCGGGTTACACTGAAGCTTTCTTT. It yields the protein CASSQETPGYTEAFF.